This T cell receptor beta chain emerged from a study of blood T cell repertoires in COVID-19. Study-level information: Material from acute and convalescent COVID-19 was sourced from the United States, Italy and Spain. Sample material is recorded as cDNA or gDNA derived from T cells, B-cell-depleted T cells, or PBMCs.

The CDR3 length is 14 residues. Germline loops: CDR1 SEHNR, CDR2 FQNEAQ (reference sequence). V gave up 3 bases and J gave up 5 bases; unmatched junction bases: 6. In the study's own analysis: How many nucleated cells were present was estimated from reference gene primer amplification. Using immunoSEQ multiplex PCR, the repertoire was profiled, and TCRdb retains in-frame clones only, with some absent. That table is the source of V, J and clone size, and D and trimming were worked out from the DNA. This table holds approximately 240,000 clones, roughly 84% found once. The sample was peripheral blood. V gene TRBV7-9 combines with J gene TRBJ1-1; the match to TRBD1 covers 7 bases. This clonotype originated in a woman between 40 and 55 years old who had recovered from COVID-19. The CDR3 reads CASSFYRGRTEAFF. CDR3 DNA: TGTGCCAGCAGCTTTTACAGGGGACGGACTGAAGCTTTCTTT. The entire variable domain, with the rest obtained from reference TRBV7-9 and TRBJ1-1, is as follows: DTGVSQNPRHKITKRGQNVTFRCDPISEHNRLYWYRQTLGQGPEFLTYFQNEAQLEKSRLLSDRFSAERPKGSFSTLEIQRTEQGDSAMYLCASSFYRGRTEAFFGQGTRLTVV.